These 21 T cell receptor beta chains originate from one sample sequenced in a study of T-cell memory formation after mild COVID-19. TCRdb reprocessed the 5' RACE reads via MiXCR and lists one record per CDR3 protein. The table lists about 560,000 distinct CDR3 sequences, more than 15% of them singletons. The sequencing sample was made of PBMCs or a T cell subset sorted from them (not recorded which). The receptors originated from an adult woman who had mild COVID-19 (a few samples of this study predate the infection). Cell type and time point are not known.

This sequence joins TRBV25-1 and TRBJ1-3; D not certain. V lost 6 bases to trimming and J lost 3 bases, with 12 bases between them. The germline V gene has CDR1 MGHDK and CDR2 SYGVNS. The CDR3 loop spans 14 amino acids. DNA of the CDR3: TGTGCCAGCAGCTCACTAACTGGTGGAAACACCATATATTTT. The encoded protein is CASSSLTGGNTIYF.

This clonotype occurred a few times. V gene TRBV4-3 combines with J gene TRBJ2-1, with 8 bases lining up with TRBD2. CDR1 and CDR2 (germline): LGHNA, YSLEER. The trim removed 0 bases at V and 5 bases at J, leaving 6 bases unmatched. CDR3 length equals 16 residues. CDR3 residues: CASSQDGTRGNNEQFF. The CDR3 DNA reads as TGCGCCAGCAGCCAAGATGGGACTAGAGGGAACAATGAGCAGTTCTTC.

Only a few counts were recorded for this clonotype. J is TRBJ2-1 and V is TRBV4-1; 10 nucleotides match TRBD2. The V and J ends lost 0 bases and 4 bases, in that order; junction bases with no gene match: 3. The CDR3 contains 16 residues. Germline assignment: CDR1 MGHRA and CDR2 YSYEKL. CDR3 coding DNA: TGCGCCAGCAGCCAAGATGAACTAGCGGGGTACAATGAGCAGTTCTTC. Its translation is CASSQDELAGYNEQFF.

This clonotype was detected a few times. V and J are TRBV5-1 and TRBJ1-1, with D unresolved. Germline CDR1 and CDR2: SGHRS and YFSETQ. The CDR3 is made up of 15 amino acids. The V gene lost 0 bases and the J gene lost 0 bases, with 9 bases spanning the gap. The CDR3 sequence: CASSLDYRVNTEAFF. Here the CDR3 DNA reads TGCGCCAGCAGCTTGGATTACAGAGTGAACACTGAAGCTTTCTTT.

A few counts support this clonotype. V and J are TRBV18 and TRBJ2-1; D gene unclear. With 2 bases removed from V and 0 bases from J, the gap between germline ends came to 5 bases. The CDR3 totals 14 residues. Germline CDR1 reads KGHSH; CDR2 reads LQKENI. CDR3 bases: TGTGCCAGCTCACCATGGGGCTCCTACAATGAGCAGTTCTTC. Translating it yields CASSPWGSYNEQFF.

The chain joins TRBV15 to TRBJ2-6, with D perhaps TRBD1 (5 bases). Germline CDR1 reads LNHNV; CDR2 reads YYDKDF (reference sequence). The CDR3 length is 15 residues. V was trimmed by 4 bases and J by 0 bases, leaving 7 bases between them. The CDR3 bases are TGTGCCACCAGCAAAGGGGACTCTGGGGCCAACGTCCTGACTTTC. Translation: CATSKGDSGANVLTF. The full variable domain, in which reference TRBV15 and TRBJ2-6 provide the parts outside the CDR3, is DAMVIQNPRYQVTQFGKPVTLSCSQTLNHNVMYWYQQKSSQAPKLLFHYYDKDFNNEADTPDNFQSRRPNTSFCFLDIRSPGLGDTAMYLCATSKGDSGANVLTFGAGSRLTVL.

V usage is TRBV29-1 and J usage is TRBJ2-2; D call uncertain. This CDR3 is built from 13 residues. Germline V gene lookup returns CDR1 SQVTM and CDR2 ANQGSEA. Trimming shortened V by 3 bases and J by 2 bases, and 7 bases separated the two germline ends. CDR3 in DNA: TGCAGCGTTGATAGGGCCAACACCGGGGAGCTGTTTTTT. It yields the protein CSVDRANTGELFF.

The J gene is TRBJ1-5, the V gene TRBV12-3 or TRBV12-4; the match to TRBD1 covers 12 bases. V shed 8 bases, J shed 1 base, and the junction held 9 bases outside the gene matches. The length of the CDR3 is 17 residues. CDR3 loop: CASQPLGQGASNQPQHF. The CDR3 nucleotides are TGTGCCAGCCAGCCCCTGGGACAGGGGGCGAGCAATCAGCCCCAGCATTTT.

This clonotype was seen more than once but under ten times. This chain connects TRBV6-5 to TRBJ1-3; D gene unclear. CDR1 MNHEY and CDR2 SVGAGI come from the germline V gene. Trimming stripped 8 bases from V and 1 base from J, with 3 bases between. The CDR3 runs 11 residues. CDR3 bases: TGTGCCAGCGCTTCTGGAAACACCATATATTTT. Amino acids: CASASGNTIYF.

This clonotype was observed a few times. The genes are TRBV29-1 and TRBJ1-2; D remains unclear. This CDR3 spans 13 amino acids. Trimming removed 1 base at V and 0 bases at J, with 6 bases between. CDR1 and CDR2 (germline): SQVTM, ANQGSEA. The CDR3 spells CSVEVLANYGYTF. In DNA, the CDR3 is TGCAGCGTTGAAGTGCTAGCTAACTATGGCTACACCTTC.

A few counts support this clonotype. The chain has TRBV12-3 or TRBV12-4 and TRBJ2-5, with TRBD2 matching 10 bases. Trimming removed 6 bases from V and 1 base from J; junction bases left unmatched: 5. There are 15 residues in the CDR3. CDR3 loop: CASRLAGALQETQYF. The CDR3 region has the DNA TGTGCCAGCAGGCTAGCGGGGGCCCTCCAAGAGACCCAGTACTTC.

This clonotype came up a few times. The rearrangement uses TRBV10-3 and TRBJ1-2; 7 bases line up with TRBD1. Losses at the gene ends were 10 bases for V and 4 bases for J; bases not matched to a gene: 9. CDR1 ENHRY and CDR2 SYGVKD come from the germline V gene. This CDR3 has 13 amino acids. As DNA, the CDR3 is TGTGCCACCGAGGAGGGGGCGACCTATGGCTACACCTTC. The encoded protein is CATEEGATYGYTF.

The sample holds many counts of this clonotype. The chain links TRBV28 to TRBJ2-3, with TRBD1 matching 10 bases. The CDR3 runs 15 residues. Unmatched junction bases numbered 5, after V lost 6 bases and J lost 2 bases. CDR1 and CDR2 from the germline V gene are MDHEN and SYDVKM. Written as DNA, the CDR3 is TGTGCCAGCAGGACGGGACAGGGGTTCACAGATACGCAGTATTTT. Protein product: CASRTGQGFTDTQYF.

The chain carries TRBV7-2 and TRBJ2-7; TRBD1 is a possible D gene (5 bases). Germline V lookup: CDR1 SGHTA, CDR2 FQGNSA. The CDR3 covers 12 residues. V lost 6 bases to trimming and J lost 4 bases, with 10 bases between them. CDR3 sequence reads: CASSRGWYEQYF. The CDR3 coding sequence is TGTGCCAGCAGTAGGGGCTGGTACGAGCAGTACTTC.

V usage is TRBV7-2 and J usage is TRBJ2-3; D gene unclear. Germline lookup yields CDR1 SGHTA and CDR2 FQGNSA. There are 15 residues in the CDR3. The V gene lost 1 base and the J gene lost 1 base, with 9 bases spanning the gap. The chain's CDR3 is CASSLDTSGTDTQYF. The CDR3 DNA is TGTGCCAGCAGCTTAGATACGTCTGGCACAGATACGCAGTATTTT.

The chain is built from TRBV5-6 and TRBJ2-7; D gene unclear. The CDR3 consists of 14 residues. The V end lost 0 bases, the J end lost 2 bases, and 9 bases lay between the germline ends. Germline CDR1 is SGHDT and CDR2 is YYEEEE. Written as DNA, the CDR3 is TGTGCCAGCAGCTTGGCCCTCAGACCCTACGAGCAGTACTTC. This sequence encodes CASSLALRPYEQYF. Together with reference TRBV5-6 and TRBJ2-7, the CDR3 gives the full variable domain: DAGVTQSPTHLIKTRGQQVTLRCSPKSGHDTVSWYQQALGQGPQFIFQYYEEEERQRGNFPDRFSGHQFPNYSSELNVNALLLGDSALYLCASSLALRPYEQYFGPGTRLTVT.

In its sample, this clonotype was seen once. The chain uses TRBV2 and TRBJ2-3, with TRBD1 as a possible D gene (5 bases). CDR3 length: 12 residues. V lost 8 bases, J lost 9 bases, and 15 bases lay in between. Germline CDR1 reads SNHLY; CDR2 reads FYNNEI. The DNA for the CDR3 is TGTGCCAGCGACAGACCGGGCGAGACGCAGTATTTT. It yields the protein CASDRPGETQYF.

The genes are TRBV9 and TRBJ2-5; D is possibly TRBD1 or TRBD2 (5 bases each). Trimming took off 2 bases at V and 5 bases at J, with 10 bases between the two ends. This CDR3 region has 13 residues. Germline loops: CDR1 SGDLS, CDR2 YYNGEE. This CDR3 reads CASSVFEGETQYF. CDR3 sequence (DNA): TGTGCCAGCAGCGTTTTCGAGGGGGAGACCCAGTACTTC.

This clonotype showed up just a few times. The V call is TRBV6-1, the J call TRBJ1-5; 8 nucleotides agree with TRBD1. The germline gives CDR1 MNHNS, CDR2 SASEGT. This CDR3 is 15 amino acids long. Trimming at V came to 6 bases and at J to 0 bases, leaving 4 bases not matched to a gene. This chain's CDR3 is CASRDRATSNQPQHF. CDR3 nucleotides: TGTGCCAGCAGGGACAGGGCCACTAGCAATCAGCCCCAGCATTTT.

In its sample, this clonotype was seen a few times. The J gene is TRBJ2-1, the V gene TRBV20-1, with 7 nucleotides matching TRBD2. Per germline, CDR1 DFQATT and CDR2 SNEGSKA (reference sequence). V lost 6 bases to trimming and J lost 9 bases; unmatched junction nucleotides: 14. This CDR3 is 14 amino acids long. The CDR3 DNA sequence: TGCAGTGCCACCACCCCGTGGGAGGGAGGTGAGCAGTTCTTC. Encoded protein: CSATTPWEGGEQFF.

This clonotype has more than one count but fewer than ten. The chain carries TRBV7-8 and TRBJ2-7; D might be TRBD1 or TRBD2, each matching 5 bases. The CDR3 consists of 16 residues. Per the germline V gene, CDR1 is SGHVS and CDR2 is FQNEAQ. Trimming removed 4 bases at V and 0 bases at J, with 16 bases between. The CDR3 loop is CASSSEGYPSSYEQYF. CDR3 sequence (DNA): TGTGCCAGCAGCTCCGAGGGGTATCCCTCCTCCTACGAGCAGTACTTC. The full variable domain, completed using reference TRBV7-8 and TRBJ2-7, is GAGVSQSPRYKVAKRGQDVALRCDPISGHVSLFWYQQALGQGPEFLTYFQNEAQLDKSGLPSDRFFAERPEGSVSTLKIQRTQQEDSAVYLCASSSEGYPSSYEQYFGPGTRLTVT.